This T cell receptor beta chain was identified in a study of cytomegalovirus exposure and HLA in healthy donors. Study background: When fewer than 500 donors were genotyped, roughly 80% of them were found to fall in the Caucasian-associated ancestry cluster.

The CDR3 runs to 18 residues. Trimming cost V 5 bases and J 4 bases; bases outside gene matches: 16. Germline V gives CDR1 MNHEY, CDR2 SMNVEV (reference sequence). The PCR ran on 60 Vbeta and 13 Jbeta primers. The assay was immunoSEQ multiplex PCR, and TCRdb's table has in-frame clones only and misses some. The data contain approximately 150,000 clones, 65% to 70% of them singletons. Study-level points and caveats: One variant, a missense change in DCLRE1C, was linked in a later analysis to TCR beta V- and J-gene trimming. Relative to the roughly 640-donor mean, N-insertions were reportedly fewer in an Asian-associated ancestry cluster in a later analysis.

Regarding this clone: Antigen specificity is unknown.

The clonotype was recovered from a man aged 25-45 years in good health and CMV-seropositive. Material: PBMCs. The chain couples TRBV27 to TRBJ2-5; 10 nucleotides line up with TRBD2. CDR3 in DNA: TGTGCCAGCAGTAAGGGAGGATGGCTAGCGGGGGCCGGAGAGACCCAGTACTTC. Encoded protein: CASSKGGWLAGAGETQYF.